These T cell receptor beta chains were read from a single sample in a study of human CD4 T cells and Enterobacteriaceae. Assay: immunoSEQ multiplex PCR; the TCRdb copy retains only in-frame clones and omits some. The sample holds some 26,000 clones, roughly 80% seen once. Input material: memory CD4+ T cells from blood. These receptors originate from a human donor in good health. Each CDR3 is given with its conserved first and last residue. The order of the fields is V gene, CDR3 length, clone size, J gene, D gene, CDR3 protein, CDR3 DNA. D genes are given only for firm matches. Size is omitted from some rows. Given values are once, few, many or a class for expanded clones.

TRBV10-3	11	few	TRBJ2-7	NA	CAIRDGREQYF	TGTGCCATCAGGGACGGGCGGGAGCAGTACTTC
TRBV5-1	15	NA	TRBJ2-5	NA	CASSLAASAQETQYF	TGCGCCAGCAGCTTGGCAGCTAGCGCCCAAGAGACCCAGTACTTC
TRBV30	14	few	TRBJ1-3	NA	CAWTASRSGNTIYF	TGTGCCTGGACGGCCAGCAGATCTGGAAACACCATATATTTT
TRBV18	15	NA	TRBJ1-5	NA	CASSPATAQNQPQHF	TGTGCCAGCTCACCGGCGACAGCTCAAAATCAGCCCCAGCATTTT
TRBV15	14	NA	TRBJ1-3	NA	CATTSGGTGNTIYF	TGTGCCACCACTTCAGGTGGAACTGGAAACACCATATATTTT
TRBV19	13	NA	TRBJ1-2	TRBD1	CASRRVRGDGYTF	TGTGCCAGTAGGAGGGTCAGGGGGGATGGCTACACCTTC
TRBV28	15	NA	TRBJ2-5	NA	CASSHTTGIQETQYF	TGTGCCAGCAGTCACACGACAGGCATACAAGAGACCCAGTACTTC
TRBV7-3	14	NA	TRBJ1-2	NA	CASSEFGGQDGYTF	TGTGCCAGCAGTGAATTCGGGGGGCAGGATGGCTACACCTTC
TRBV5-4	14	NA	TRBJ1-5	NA	CATSRGGSHQPQHF	TGTGCCACCTCAAGGGGAGGGTCTCATCAGCCCCAGCATTTT
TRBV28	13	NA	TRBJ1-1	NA	CASIRGGNTEAFF	TGTGCCAGCATTCGAGGAGGGAACACTGAAGCTTTCTTT
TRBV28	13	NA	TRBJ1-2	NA	CASSDDRPYGYTF	TGTGCCAGCAGCGATGACAGACCCTATGGCTACACCTTC
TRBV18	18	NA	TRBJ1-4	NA	CASSPRAVREATNEKLFF	TGTGCCAGCTCACCTAGGGCCGTACGGGAGGCAACTAATGAAAAACTGTTTTTT
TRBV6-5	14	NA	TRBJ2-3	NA	CASSYDWGTDTQYF	TGTGCCAGCAGTTACGACTGGGGAACAGATACGCAGTATTTT
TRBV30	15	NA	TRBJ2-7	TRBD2	CAWSRSSGRSYEQYF	TGTGCCTGGAGTAGGAGTAGCGGGAGGTCCTACGAGCAGTACTTC
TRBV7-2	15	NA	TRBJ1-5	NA	CASSEPGQANQPQHF	TGTGCCAGCAGCGAACCGGGACAAGCCAATCAGCCCCAGCATTTT
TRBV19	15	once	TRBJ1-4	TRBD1	CASSTQGQFNEKLFF	TGTGCCAGTAGTACCCAGGGACAGTTTAATGAAAAACTGTTTTTT
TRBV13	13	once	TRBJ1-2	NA	CASSLAGSYGYTF	TGTGCCAGCAGCTTGGCAGGATCCTATGGCTACACCTTC
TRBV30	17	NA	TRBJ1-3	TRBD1	CAWSVRGQSSSGNTIYF	TGTGCCTGGAGTGTGAGGGGACAGTCCTCCTCTGGAAACACCATATATTTT
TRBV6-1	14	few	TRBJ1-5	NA	CASSERAGSQPQHF	TGTGCCAGCAGTGAACGGGCGGGAAGCCAGCCCCAGCATTTT
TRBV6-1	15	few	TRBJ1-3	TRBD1	CASSEQGALGNTIYF	TGTGCCAGCAGTGAACAGGGGGCGCTCGGAAACACCATATATTTT
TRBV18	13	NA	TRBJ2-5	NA	CASSPNPTETQYF	TGTGCCAGCTCACCAAACCCCACGGAGACCCAGTACTTC
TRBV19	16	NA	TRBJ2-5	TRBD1	CASSPAQGPPQETQYF	TGTGCCAGTAGTCCTGCACAGGGGCCCCCACAAGAGACCCAGTACTTC
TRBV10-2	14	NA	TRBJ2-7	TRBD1	CASAGQGLSYEQYF	TGCGCCAGCGCGGGACAGGGCCTCTCCTACGAGCAGTACTTC
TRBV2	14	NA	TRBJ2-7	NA	CASTPQDAAYEQYF	TGTGCCAGCACCCCTCAGGACGCGGCCTACGAGCAGTACTTC
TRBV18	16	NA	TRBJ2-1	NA	CASSPGSSRVNNEQFF	TGTGCCAGCTCACCTGGCTCTAGTAGGGTTAACAATGAGCAGTTCTTC
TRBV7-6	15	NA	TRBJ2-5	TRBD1	CASSPGWTGPLTQYF	TGTGCCAGCAGCCCAGGTTGGACAGGCCCGCTGACCCAGTACTTC
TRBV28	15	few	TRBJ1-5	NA	CASSPSGGQSQPQHF	TGTGCCAGCAGTCCATCCGGGGGACAATCACAGCCCCAGCATTTT
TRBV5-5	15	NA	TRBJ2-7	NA	CASSLAGGVTYEQYF	TGTGCCAGCAGCTTGGCCGGTGGAGTTACCTACGAGCAGTACTTC
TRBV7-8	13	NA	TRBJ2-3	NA	CASSPLGADTQYF	TGTGCCAGCAGCCCTCTAGGAGCAGATACGCAGTATTTT
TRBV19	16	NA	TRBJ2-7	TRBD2	CASRDISGGLSYEQYF	TGTGCCAGTAGAGACATTAGCGGGGGCCTCTCCTACGAGCAGTACTTC